What follows are 24 T cell receptor beta chains derived from one specimen sequenced in a study of OX40 agonist ivuxolimab in advanced cancers. Using immunoSEQ multiplex PCR, the repertoire was profiled, and TCRdb retains in-frame clones only, with some absent. Here the sample spans 55,000 to 80,000 clones, about 88% being singletons. This material consisted of CD4+ or CD8+ T cells sorted from blood, taken in a trial of the OX40 agonist ivuxolimab. These receptors all stem from an adult with an advanced solid tumor such as melanoma, head and neck, liver or kidney cancer.

J is TRBJ1-5 and V is TRBV29-1, with 7 nucleotides matching TRBD1. Germline V CDR1 and CDR2: SQVTM, ANQGSEA. This CDR3 has 12 residues. The V and J ends lost 7 bases and 4 bases, in that order; junction bases with no gene match: 4. In DNA form, the CDR3 reads TGCAGCGCTCAGGGGGTTAATCAGCCCCAGCATTTT. As protein: CSAQGVNQPQHF.

This rearrangement joins TRBV6-6 to TRBJ1-1; D not certain. The CDR3 is 13 residues long. Germline CDR1 MNHNY, CDR2 SVGAGI (reference sequence). Trimming removed 8 bases at V and 10 bases at J, with 20 bases between. CDR3 sequence (DNA): TGTGCCAGCCGCCTTTGGGCGGATCTACGAGCTTTCTTT. Amino acids: CASRLWADLRAFF.

The chain joins TRBV4-2 to TRBJ2-1, with a weak D call TRBD2 (5 bases). The V gene's germline CDR1 is LGHNA and CDR2 YNFKEQ. The CDR3 contains 16 residues. Deletions cut 1 base from V and 0 bases from J, with 10 bases between. CDR3 nucleotides: TGTGCCAGCAGCCAAGCGGACTTTTTCTCCTACAATGAGCAGTTCTTC. It yields the protein CASSQADFFSYNEQFF.

This chain connects TRBV18 to TRBJ1-4; D is unclear. The CDR3 runs 18 residues. CDR1 KGHSH and CDR2 LQKENI come from the germline V gene. The ends were cut back, 3 bases at V and 6 bases at J, with 23 bases in the middle. The CDR3 DNA is TGTGCCAGCTCACCCCGTACTATTGACGGAGGGTTATATGAAAAACTGTTTTTT. It encodes CASSPRTIDGGLYEKLFF.

V gene TRBV11-2 combines with J gene TRBJ1-1; possibly TRBD1 for D (6 bases). CDR1 is SGHAT, CDR2 FQNNGV, per germline. V was cut by 7 bases and J by 6 bases, with 21 bases left in between. The CDR3 contains 15 residues. CDR3 residues: CASTGTTWLGAEAFF. DNA of the CDR3: TGTGCCAGCACCGGGACAACCTGGTTAGGGGCTGAAGCTTTCTTT.

The chain joins TRBV18 to TRBJ1-2; no reliable D call. V gave up 0 bases and J gave up 8 bases, with 13 bases separating them. CDR1 is KGHSH and CDR2 is LQKENI in the germline V gene. CDR3 length equals 14 residues. The CDR3 bases are TGTGCCAGCTCACCACCGGGAGTCTCGCGGGGCTACACCTTC. Protein product: CASSPPGVSRGYTF. Full variable domain (missing parts from reference TRBV18 and TRBJ1-2): NAGVMQNPRHLVRRRGQEARLRCSPMKGHSHVYWYRQLPEEGLKFMVYLQKENIIDESGMPKERFSAEFPKEGPSILRIQQVVRGDSAAYFCASSPPGVSRGYTFGSGTRLTVV.

The chain carries TRBV7-8 and TRBJ2-2; 10 positions match TRBD2. Per the germline V gene, CDR1 is SGHVS and CDR2 is FQNEAQ. V was clipped by 6 bases and J by 6 bases; unmatched bases: 7. The CDR3 is 15 residues long. The CDR3, as DNA: TGTGCCAGCAGACCCGGGACTAGCGAGGCCGGGGAGCTGTTTTTT. The encoded protein is CASRPGTSEAGELFF.

V and J are TRBV11-3 and TRBJ2-2, with D uncertain. Trimming took 0 bases from V and 5 from J, leaving 7 bases between them. Germline V gene lookup returns CDR1 SGHNT and CDR2 YENEEA. The CDR3 runs to 14 residues. The CDR3: CASSLEVGTGELFF. In nucleotides, the CDR3 is TGTGCCAGCAGCTTAGAAGTGGGAACCGGGGAGCTGTTTTTT.

The table lists this clone with a count of one. In the same sample, other DNA sequences code for this CDR3. The rearrangement joins TRBV19 to TRBJ1-2, with D tentatively TRBD1 (5 bases). CDR1 is LNHDA and CDR2 is SQIVND in the germline V gene (reference sequence). Trimming took 4 bases from V and 0 from J, leaving 9 bases between them. This CDR3 has 14 amino acids. DNA for the CDR3: TGTGCCAGTAGTAGGGACGGCGCTAACTATGGCTACACCTTC. Amino acids: CASSRDGANYGYTF.

This CDR3 is CASSQDLWQGAYEQYF. CDR3 coding DNA: TGCGCCAGCAGCCAAGATTTGTGGCAGGGGGCTTACGAGCAGTACTTC. The chain joins TRBV4-1 to TRBJ2-7, with 8 bases matching TRBD1. V was pared by 0 bases and J by 4 bases, with 8 bases of the junction left unmatched. The CDR3 runs 16 residues. Germline V CDR1 and CDR2: MGHRA, YSYEKL.

This rearrangement joins TRBV9 to TRBJ2-1; 10 bases agree with TRBD1. The CDR3 has 15 residues. Germline CDR1 is SGDLS and CDR2 is YYNGEE. V lost 2 bases and J lost 7; bases outside the gene matches: 6. The CDR3 here is CASSVPGQGLNEQFF. The CDR3 nucleotides are TGTGCCAGCAGCGTCCCGGGACAGGGGTTGAATGAGCAGTTCTTC.

This clone was found a few times. The chain uses TRBV7-9 and TRBJ2-2; TRBD1 matches 7 bases. The V and J ends lost 5 bases and 4 bases, in that order; junction bases with no gene match: 7. The CDR3 is 15 amino acids. Germline V gene lookup returns CDR1 SEHNR and CDR2 FQNEAQ (reference sequence). CDR3 DNA: TGTGCCAGCAGCCCCAAGACAGGGCCCACCGGGGAGCTGTTTTTT. Amino acid sequence: CASSPKTGPTGELFF.

The rearrangement uses TRBV7-9 and TRBJ2-5, with 10 positions matching TRBD2. Unmatched junction bases numbered 6, after V lost 5 bases and J lost 3 bases. Germline values: CDR1 SEHNR, CDR2 FQNEAQ (reference sequence). The CDR3 loop spans 15 amino acids. The CDR3 nucleotides read TGTGCCAGCAGCCCTAGCGGGAGTGGAAAAGAGACCCAGTACTTC. It is translated as CASSPSGSGKETQYF.

The chain combines TRBV5-5 with TRBJ1-2, with D unresolved. Trimming shortened V by 0 bases and J by 4 bases, and 7 bases separated the two germline ends. Germline assignment: CDR1 SGHKS and CDR2 YYEKEE (reference sequence). The length of the CDR3 is 13 residues. This chain's CDR3 is CASSLGSSYGYTF. For the CDR3, the DNA is TGTGCCAGCAGCTTGGGATCCTCCTATGGCTACACCTTC.

This chain connects TRBV30 to TRBJ2-7, with D tentatively TRBD1 (6 bases). The germline V gene has CDR1 GTSNPN and CDR2 SVGIG (reference sequence). With 1 base removed from V and 7 bases from J, the gap between germline ends came to 11 bases. The CDR3 runs to 12 residues. CDR3: CAWSGTQGEQYF. The DNA for the CDR3 is TGTGCCTGGAGTGGGACTCAGGGGGAGCAGTACTTC.

CDR3 DNA sequence: TGTGCCAGCAGGGACAGGGACGATCAGCCCCAGCATTTT. It specifies CASRDRDDQPQHF. The chain carries TRBV7-3 and TRBJ1-5; 8 nucleotides line up with TRBD1. CDR1 SGHTA and CDR2 FQGTGA come from the germline V gene. J gave up 5 bases and V 6 bases, and 3 bases lay outside the gene matches. This CDR3 is 13 amino acids long.

The chain combines TRBV29-1 with TRBJ2-3; D remains unclear. Germline V gene data show CDR1 as SQVTM and CDR2 as ANQGSEA. The CDR3 covers 15 residues. V dropped 3 bases and J dropped 0 bases, with 13 bases sitting between them. CDR3 residues: CSVEASLKSTDTQYF. CDR3 bases: TGCAGCGTTGAGGCGTCACTCAAAAGCACAGATACGCAGTATTTT.

The gene calls are TRBV6-1 and TRBJ2-2; D may be TRBD1 or TRBD2 (5 bases each). CDR1 is MNHNS and CDR2 is SASEGT in the germline V gene. V dropped 7 bases and J dropped 4 bases, with 10 bases sitting between them. The CDR3 has 13 amino acids. CDR3 bases: TGTGCCAGCAACCCCGGGGCCACCGGGGAGCTGTTTTTT. Its translation is CASNPGATGELFF.

This rearrangement joins TRBV4-2 to TRBJ1-1; D remains ambiguous. The V gene lost 1 base and the J gene lost 3 bases, with 6 bases spanning the gap. The germline V gene has CDR1 LGHNA and CDR2 YNFKEQ. This CDR3 region has 13 residues. The CDR3 nucleotides are TGTGCCAGCAGCCAAGGAAGGGACACTGAAGCTTTCTTT. Protein product: CASSQGRDTEAFF.

The chain has TRBV4-2 and TRBJ2-7; D remains unclear. Germline values: CDR1 LGHNA, CDR2 YNFKEQ. V dropped 0 bases and J dropped 7 bases, with 10 bases sitting between them. The CDR3 sequence is 13 residues long. The CDR3 region has the DNA TGTGCCAGCAGCCAAGATCCGGGTTGGGAGCAGTACTTC. As protein: CASSQDPGWEQYF.

The rearrangement uses TRBV7-2 and TRBJ1-1; D is undetermined. The germline V and J ends were trimmed by 1 base and 3 bases, with 6 bases remaining between them. This CDR3 is 13 amino acids long. Germline assignment: CDR1 SGHTA and CDR2 FQGNSA. The CDR3 loop is CASSLERDTEAFF. As DNA, the CDR3 is TGTGCCAGCAGCTTAGAGAGGGACACTGAAGCTTTCTTT.

The chain has TRBV5-8 and TRBJ2-2, with D perhaps matching TRBD2 (5 bases). Trimming removed 4 bases at V and 10 bases at J, with 8 bases between. The germline gives CDR1 SGHTS, CDR2 YDEGEE. This CDR3 comprises 11 residues. CDR3 residues: CASSRGMELFF. CDR3 nucleotides: TGTGCCAGCAGCCGAGGGATGGAGCTGTTTTTT.

The V call is TRBV4-3, the J call TRBJ1-5, with D perhaps TRBD1 (5 bases). Trimming left V 3 bases short and J 4 bases short, with 19 bases between. Germline CDR1 and CDR2: LGHNA and YSLEER. The length of the CDR3 is 17 residues. DNA for the CDR3: TGCGCCAGCAGCCACAGGTACCTTATTGCAGGGAATCAGCCCCAGCATTTT. It yields the protein CASSHRYLIAGNQPQHF.

V and J are TRBV18 and TRBJ2-1; D is unresolved. V lost 6 bases and J 1 base, leaving 1 base between the germline ends. Germline V gene lookup returns CDR1 KGHSH and CDR2 LQKENI. This CDR3 contains 11 residues. The CDR3 nucleotides are TGTGCCAGCTCTTCCTACAATGAGCAGTTCTTC. Translating gives CASSSYNEQFF.